This T cell receptor beta chain was profiled in a study of blood T cell repertoires in COVID-19. The study recruited people aged roughly 18 to 95 years across about two dozen US areas. The study assigned cohorts using participant-reported clinical history. The authors' processing: From reference gene primer amplification, estimates of nucleated cell counts were derived. Profiling relied on immunoSEQ multiplex PCR, and the TCRdb table lists in-frame clones only, not all of them. V and J calls and clone size are copied from that table; D and trimming were computed from the DNA. This table has roughly 250,000 clones, approximately 91% appearing once. The CDR3 is 14 residues long. Germline CDR1 reads MNHEY; CDR2 reads SMNVEV (reference sequence). Trimming removed 5 bases at V and 3 bases at J, with 11 bases between.

This sequence joins TRBV27 and TRBJ1-3; maybe TRBD1 (5 bases). This receptor was obtained from a human donor in a cohort exposed to, infected with or recovered from COVID-19 (not recorded which). The donor label of this sample is uncertain. Specimen: PBMCs or T cells enriched from blood (not recorded which). The CDR3 coding sequence is TGTGCCAGCAGTATCAGGGAAGGTGGAAACACCATATATTTT. This encodes CASSIREGGNTIYF.